The next 15 T cell receptor beta chains were all read from a single sample in a study of blood T cell repertoires in COVID-19. Measured with immunoSEQ multiplex PCR; TCRdb has only the in-frame clones, and not every one. Of 65,000 to 75,000 clones listed, roughly 90% were seen once; the top ten hold roughly 4%. What was sequenced was peripheral blood. The receptor source for this set is a man in his fifties with active COVID-19.

V is TRBV6-5 and J is TRBJ1-1; TRBD1 agrees at 9 bases. This CDR3 comprises 14 residues. Trimming at V came to 7 bases and at J to 6 bases, leaving 9 bases not matched to a gene. The germline CDR1 and CDR2 sequences are MNHEY and SVGAGI. CDR3 coding DNA: TGTGCCAGCACTTCCACAGGGGGCTTCGCTGAAGCTTTCTTT. Translated, it gives CASTSTGGFAEAFF.

The chain carries TRBV27 and TRBJ1-2, with TRBD1 matching over 9 bases. J lost 8 bases, V lost 2 bases, and 6 bases had no gene match. This CDR3 is built from 14 residues. Germline CDR1 is MNHEY and CDR2 is SMNVEV (reference sequence). The CDR3 nucleotides are TGTGCCAGCAGTTTAAGGGACAGGGATGGAGGCTACACCTTC. This sequence encodes CASSLRDRDGGYTF.

V is TRBV9 and J is TRBJ2-3, with 7 bases lining up with TRBD2. This CDR3 region has 16 residues. Germline V gene lookup returns CDR1 SGDLS and CDR2 YYNGEE. V lost 0 bases to trimming and J lost 1 base; unmatched junction nucleotides: 5. CDR3 in amino acids: CASSVDSRGGTDTQYF. The CDR3 DNA is TGTGCCAGCAGCGTAGATTCTCGGGGGGGCACAGATACGCAGTATTTT.

The rearrangement uses TRBV4-1 and TRBJ2-3; 10 bases agree with TRBD2. The CDR3 has 19 amino acids. Per germline, CDR1 MGHRA and CDR2 YSYEKL. After removal of 4 bases from V and 0 bases from J, the junction contained 13 bases not matched to a gene. The CDR3, as DNA: TGCGCCAGCAGCCCACCGACTAGCGGGCGCTCAATTAGCACAGATACGCAGTATTTT. Translating gives CASSPPTSGRSISTDTQYF.

CDR3 in amino acids: CASSPPSGLQNNEQFF. CDR3 in DNA: TGTGCCAGCTCACCACCCTCGGGACTGCAAAACAATGAGCAGTTCTTC. This sequence joins TRBV18 and TRBJ2-1; tentatively, D is TRBD2 (6 bases). V lost 0 bases and J 5 bases, leaving 14 bases between the germline ends. This CDR3 contains 16 residues. Germline V gene sequence: CDR1 KGHSH, CDR2 LQKENI.

V gene TRBV30 combines with J gene TRBJ2-7; 8 bases fit TRBD1. The germline V gene has CDR1 GTSNPN and CDR2 SVGIG (reference sequence). This CDR3 comprises 14 residues. The V gene end was trimmed by 3 bases and the J gene end by 3 bases; junction bases not matched to a gene: 7. In DNA, the CDR3 is TGTGCCTGGAGCGCCGGGACAGGAATCTACGAGCAGTACTTC. Protein sequence: CAWSAGTGIYEQYF. The full variable domain, completed using reference TRBV30 and TRBJ2-7, is SQTIHQWPATLVQPVGSPLSLECTVEGTSNPNLYWYRQAAGRGLQLLFYSVGIGQISSEVPQNLSASRPQDRQFILSSKKLLLSDSGFYLCAWSAGTGIYEQYFGPGTRLTVT.

This chain links TRBV11-2 with TRBJ2-7; 9 bases map to TRBD1. CDR1 is SGHAT, CDR2 FQNNGV, per germline. The CDR3 is made up of 16 amino acids. J was trimmed by 2 bases and V by 2 bases; bases with no gene match: 7. CDR3 sequence: CASSLRGQGFPYEQYF. In nucleotides, the CDR3 is TGTGCCAGCAGCTTAAGAGGACAGGGGTTCCCCTACGAGCAGTACTTC.

In regard to this clone: Additional DNA sequences in this sample encode the identical CDR3. This chain joins TRBV7-2 and TRBJ2-7, with D possibly being TRBD1 (6 bases). Trimming left V 5 bases short and J 4 bases short, with 9 bases between. Germline assignment: CDR1 SGHTA and CDR2 FQGNSA. The CDR3 runs 12 residues. CDR3 DNA: TGTGCCAGCAGCGCCACAGGGTACGAGCAGTACTTC. It codes for CASSATGYEQYF. Together with reference TRBV7-2 and TRBJ2-7, the CDR3 gives the full variable domain: GAGVSQSPSNKVTEKGKDVELRCDPISGHTALYWYRQSLGQGLEFLIYFQGNSAPDKSGLPSDRFSAERTGGSVSTLTIQRTQQEDSAVYLCASSATGYEQYFGPGTRLTVT.

CDR3 DNA: TGTGCCAGCAGCTTAGGTCTTAGCGGGGGGGTCCAAGAGACCCAGTACTTC. Encoded protein: CASSLGLSGGVQETQYF. J is TRBJ2-5 and V is TRBV11-3, with 11 bases lining up with TRBD2. The CDR3 sequence is 17 residues long. The V and J ends lost 1 base and 1 base, in that order; junction bases with no gene match: 5. Germline CDR1 is SGHNT and CDR2 is YENEEA. Full variable domain (rest looked up from reference TRBV11-3 and TRBJ2-5): EAGVVQSPRYKIIEKKQPVAFWCNPISGHNTLYWYLQNLGQGPELLIRYENEEAVDDSQLPKDRFSAERLKGVDSTLKIQPAELGDSAVYLCASSLGLSGGVQETQYFGPGTRLLVL.

The CDR3 spells CSVELVRDTEAFF. In DNA form, the CDR3 reads TGCAGCGTTGAGCTAGTCAGGGATACTGAAGCTTTCTTT. The chain links TRBV29-1 to TRBJ1-1, with TRBD1 as a possible D gene (5 bases). Germline V gene lookup returns CDR1 SQVTM and CDR2 ANQGSEA. Trimming left V 3 bases short and J 5 bases short, with 13 bases between. CDR3 length: 13 amino acids.

The chain carries TRBV4-2 and TRBJ2-1, with TRBD2 matching 9 bases. Trimming took 1 base from V and 0 from J; bases not matched to a gene: 7. The CDR3 spans 18 residues. Germline V gene sequence: CDR1 LGHNA, CDR2 YNFKEQ. CDR3 sequence reads: CASSQGLAALSSYNEQFF. The CDR3 region has the DNA TGTGCCAGCAGCCAAGGACTAGCGGCCCTGAGCTCCTACAATGAGCAGTTCTTC.

This chain uses TRBV14 with TRBJ2-3; no clear D. This CDR3 is 15 amino acids long. The ends were cut back, 0 bases at V and 6 bases at J, with 13 bases in the middle. Germline CDR1 SGHDN, CDR2 FVKESK. The chain's CDR3 is CASSQDTYFADTQYF. CDR3 bases: TGTGCCAGCAGCCAAGATACCTACTTCGCGGATACGCAGTATTTT.

The chain carries TRBV9 and TRBJ2-2; TRBD2 matches at 7 bases. V gave up 3 bases and J gave up 1 base; unmatched junction bases: 6. The CDR3 loop spans 16 amino acids. Per the germline V gene, CDR1 is SGDLS and CDR2 is YYNGEE. CDR3 residues: CASSDNIAGNTGELFF. As DNA, the CDR3 is TGTGCCAGCAGCGACAATATAGCGGGGAACACCGGGGAGCTGTTTTTT.

This chain links TRBV30 with TRBJ2-4; 8 bases map to TRBD1. V shed 6 bases and J 15 bases; nucleotides not matched to a gene: 13. From germline, CDR1 is GTSNPN and CDR2 SVGIG (reference sequence). The CDR3 sequence is 12 residues long. CDR3 loop: CACNTGGPLGYF. The CDR3 bases are TGTGCCTGCAACACAGGGGGACCGTTGGGGTACTTC.

V usage is TRBV19 and J usage is TRBJ2-1, with 9 nucleotides matching TRBD1. Germline lookup yields CDR1 LNHDA and CDR2 SQIVND (reference sequence). This CDR3 contains 15 residues. V dropped 4 bases and J dropped 4; count of bases not matched to a gene: 5. CDR3 coding DNA: TGTGCCAGTAGTAGGGGACAGGGTTTGTACAATGAGCAGTTCTTC. Translating gives CASSRGQGLYNEQFF.